This TCR beta chain was captured in a study of CD8+ T cells in alopecia areata (dated by TCRdb to the late 2010s). Regarding the complete study: High-throughput TCRbeta sequencing was used to examine T cell clonal expansion in alopecia areata in both the C3H/HeJ mouse model and human patients. Scalp tissue and sorted CD4+ and CD8+ peripheral blood T cells from patchy and totalis/universalis alopecia areata patients and from healthy controls were covered by human TCRbeta sequencing. Scalp clonality was compared among normal scalp (n=4), patchy alopecia areata scalp (n=8), and alopecia totalis/universalis scalp (n=8). RNA came from the PAXgene miRNA kit for fixed scalp, the miRNeasy kit for PBMCs, and the RNeasy kit for mouse skin. TCRbeta CDR3 regions were amplified by immunoSEQ multiplex PCR using 35 Vbeta forward and 13 Jbeta reverse primers.

This clone showed up just a few times. Its antigen is not yet known. There are no base qualities to consult, and no much larger clone falls within one base. Overall study outcomes, separate from this receptor: Compared with mice, TCR sequences shared between patients were less clear, possibly partly because of HLA diversity across the patient population. Resident alphabeta T cells in normal human skin are also sequenced, complicating scalp TCR repertoire analysis, unlike mouse skin dominated by gammadelta T cells. Higher clonality and more expanded CD8+ clones were observed in lesional scalp than in normal scalp, particularly in alopecia totalis/universalis, a finding suggestive of antigenic drive.

V was cut back by 3 bases and J by 3 bases, leaving a gap of 14 bases between them. The germline V gene specifies SNHLY as CDR1 and FYNNEI as CDR2. Including cysteine and phenylalanine, the CDR3 has 15 amino acids. Only the CDR3 portion is preserved as DNA: 45 bases, with reading frame beginning at the first base. The receptor library was made with the immunoSEQ multiplex PCR assay. For TCR sequencing, RNA was extracted from every sample and reverse transcribed into cDNA to serve as template. First-strand cDNA was synthesized with SuperScript III using a 2:1 mix of oligo-dT and random hexamers. A synthetic immune receptor repertoire was used to measure amplification bias, and any remaining bias was corrected computationally. Per the source publication's procedure: Raw reads were preprocessed to remove errors, and CDR3 was defined according to IMGT conventions as the region from the conserved cysteine to phenylalanine. Clonality was calculated as 1 minus Shannon entropy normalized by log2 of the number of productive unique TCRs. Whether each scalp clone was CD4 or CD8 was inferred by checking scalp TCRbeta sequences against the CD4 and CD8 repertoires from sorted blood. Not all clones reach the TCRdb copy of this immuneACCESS table, which keeps in-frame sequences only. Checked studies attribute under half of the gap to unresolved V genes and leave the rest unexplained. V and J calls and clone size are those listed in that table; D and trimming were worked out from the DNA. Recorded for this sample are 95,000 to 120,000 clones; under 60% of them occurred a single time. The ten largest make up 23% of the sample.

Peripheral blood and lesional scalp punch biopsies were obtained from patients with alopecia areata. After PBMCs were isolated by density centrifugation and stained for CD3, CD4 and CD8, a FACSAria was used to sort CD4+ and CD8+ T cells. The untreated alopecia areata patients were recruited through a multicenter biomarker study. In five patients from the biomarker study, blood CD8+ T cells were sorted further into NKG2D-low and NKG2D-high fractions. The chain couples TRBV2 to TRBJ1-2, with TRBD1 tentatively as D gene (5 bases match). The sequenced material came from NKG2D-low CD8+ T cells sorted from blood. Reading the label with the study, this specimen's cell subset or site is: sorted CD8+ NKG2D-low blood T cells. The sequence was obtained from a human donor with alopecia areata. CDR3 sequence: CASSDDGGTYYGYTF. The bases read TGTGCCAGCAGTGATGACGGTGGGACTTACTATGGCTACACCTTC.